The rows below give T cell receptor beta chains drawn from one sample of a study of beta chain features in type 1 diabetes. Sequenced by immunoSEQ multiplex PCR; TCRdb stores in-frame clones only, minus some. The data contain around 240,000 clones, roughly 17% of them singletons. The sample taken for sequencing was naive CD4+ T cells from blood. The receptors here all came from a man in his thirties or forties with type 1 diabetes. Each CDR3 is given with its conserved first and last residue. The D gene is left open where the match is weak. Expanded clones get a size class; other rows say once, few or many, or leave the size out.

CDR3nt	CDR3aa	j_gene	d_gene	v_gene	abundance
TGCAGCGTTCAGGGGAGCGGGAGGGCCCCAGATACGCAGTATTTT	CSVQGSGRAPDTQYF	TRBJ2-3	TRBD2	TRBV29-1	-
TGTGCCAGCACGATACCTTGGCGATCCTACAATGAGCAGTTCTTC	CASTIPWRSYNEQFF	TRBJ2-1	-	TRBV6-5	-
TGTGCCAGCAGCCTCACGCTGGGGAACACTGAAGCTTTCTTT	CASSLTLGNTEAFF	TRBJ1-1	-	TRBV11-1	few
TGTGCCAGCAGTGAATCAAGCGGCAATCAGCCCCAGCATTTT	CASSESSGNQPQHF	TRBJ1-5	-	TRBV25-1	few
TGTGCCAGCAGCTCCGACTGGGAGAAGCATTTT	CASSSDWEKHF	TRBJ1-5	-	TRBV28	-
TGCGCCAGCAGTCAATCTAATCGGACACTGTATGGCTACACCTTC	CASSQSNRTLYGYTF	TRBJ1-2	-	TRBV23-1	few
TGTGCCAGCAGCTTGGTGTGGGAATACAGCTCTGGGGCCAACGTCCTGACTTTC	CASSLVWEYSSGANVLTF	TRBJ2-6	-	TRBV5-6	few
TGTGCCACCAGCATAGCGGTCGGGGAGCTGTTTTTT	CATSIAVGELFF	TRBJ2-2	-	TRBV15	-
TGCAGCGTTGATGCGGAGTTCCAAGAGACCCAGTACTTC	CSVDAEFQETQYF	TRBJ2-5	-	TRBV29-1	few
TGTGCCAGCAGAGACAGAGCCTACGAGCAGTACTTC	CASRDRAYEQYF	TRBJ2-7	-	TRBV6-5	-
TGTGCCAGCAGCTTTTCCGGGACAAGCTACGAGCAGTACTTC	CASSFSGTSYEQYF	TRBJ2-7	-	TRBV7-2	-
TGCGCCAGCAGCCGCGACAGGGGAAGGACAGATACGCAGTATTTT	CASSRDRGRTDTQYF	TRBJ2-3	TRBD1	TRBV5-1	-
TGTGCCAGCCAAGCGGGAGCGTACGAGCAGTACTTC	CASQAGAYEQYF	TRBJ2-7	TRBD2	TRBV25-1	few
TGTGCCAGCAGTAGTAGCCCGACAGGGATGGCCCAGTACTTC	CASSSSPTGMAQYF	TRBJ2-5	TRBD1	TRBV27	once
TGTGCCAGCAGCCCCGACAGGGCTGGGGCCAACGTCCTGACTTTC	CASSPDRAGANVLTF	TRBJ2-6	TRBD1	TRBV28	-
TGTGCCAGCAGCGCCCTGGGATGGGATACTAACTATGGCTACACCTTC	CASSALGWDTNYGYTF	TRBJ1-2	-	TRBV9	few
TGTGCCACCAGCAGAGAGGTCGGGACATCCCAAGAGACCCAGTACTTC	CATSREVGTSQETQYF	TRBJ2-5	-	TRBV15	-
TGTGCTAGCAGCTCGTTCTCATCGAACGAGCAGTACTTC	CASSSFSSNEQYF	TRBJ2-7	-	TRBV7-9	-
TGTGCCTGGAGGATACTAGCGGGAGCCCCCTACAATGAGCAGTTCTTC	CAWRILAGAPYNEQFF	TRBJ2-1	TRBD2	TRBV30	-
TGTGCCAGCACCCGAACCACTGGCGGGGAGCTGTTTTTT	CASTRTTGGELFF	TRBJ2-2	-	TRBV2	-
TGTGCCAGCAGCCCAAGCGGGACAGGGGGCAGTCAGCCCCAGCATTTT	CASSPSGTGGSQPQHF	TRBJ1-5	TRBD1	TRBV9	-
TGTGCCAGCAGCTGGCTAGCGGGAGAAGAGACCCAGTACTTC	CASSWLAGEETQYF	TRBJ2-5	TRBD2	TRBV7-2	-
TGTGCCAGTAGTATGAAGGTCGGGAACCAAAACATTCAGTACTTC	CASSMKVGNQNIQYF	TRBJ2-4	-	TRBV19	-
TGTGCCAGCAGCGTACCAGGAGAGACCAATAGCTTC	CASSVPGETNSF	TRBJ2-7	-	TRBV5-4	once
TGTGCCAGCAGCTTCCAGGGGACGGACTACGAGCAGTACTTC	CASSFQGTDYEQYF	TRBJ2-7	-	TRBV11-2	-
TGCAGCGCCCGAGGAGGCTATGGCTACACCTTC	CSARGGYGYTF	TRBJ1-2	-	TRBV29-1	few
TGCAGCGTTGAAGGTACAGGGGGCGCTGGCTACACCTTC	CSVEGTGGAGYTF	TRBJ1-2	TRBD1	TRBV29-1	-
TGCGCCAGCAGCTACGACCCCAGGGAGTACACAGATACGCAGTATTTT	CASSYDPREYTDTQYF	TRBJ2-3	-	TRBV5-1	-
TGTGCCAGCAGCGTAGCCGTGGGCGGGACAGGCTACGAGCAGTACTTC	CASSVAVGGTGYEQYF	TRBJ2-7	TRBD1	TRBV9	few
TGTGCCAGCAGCGTAGGACAGATCATGAACACTGAAGCTTTCTTT	CASSVGQIMNTEAFF	TRBJ1-1	-	TRBV9	-
TGTGCCAGCTCACCGCGGACTGGGACAACAGATACGCAGTATTTT	CASSPRTGTTDTQYF	TRBJ2-3	-	TRBV18	-
TGTGCCAGCAGCCTCACTAGCGGAGGCCCCACCGGGGAGCTGTTTTTT	CASSLTSGGPTGELFF	TRBJ2-2	TRBD2	TRBV7-3	-
TGTGCCAGCAGCTTATATGGCCAGGGGGCTTCCTACGAGCAGTACTTC	CASSLYGQGASYEQYF	TRBJ2-7	TRBD1	TRBV7-9	-
TGCAGCGTCCCAACAGGGCCTTACGAGCAGTACTTC	CSVPTGPYEQYF	TRBJ2-7	-	TRBV29-1	-
TGTGCCAGCAGGGTACTAGCGGGAGGGGGCGGAAACATTCAGTACTTC	CASRVLAGGGGNIQYF	TRBJ2-4	TRBD2	TRBV28	-
TGCGCCAGCAGCTCTACTAGCACAGATACGCAGTATTTT	CASSSTSTDTQYF	TRBJ2-3	-	TRBV5-1	-
TGTGCCAGCAGCCCTCAGGGGGCTAGTGTGGGTATTCAGTACTTC	CASSPQGASVGIQYF	TRBJ2-4	TRBD1	TRBV7-2	few
TGTGCCAGCAGTTTCGGACTAGACACTGAAGCTTTCTTT	CASSFGLDTEAFF	TRBJ1-1	-	TRBV27	-